This entry is about one TCR beta chain. What it recognizes is unknown. Assay used: immunoSEQ multiplex PCR; TCRdb lists only in-frame clones, some missing. The data hold a few million clones, with about 90% observed a single time. Between the trimmed V and J ends, which lost 7 bases and 9 bases, there was a span of 10 bases. This CDR3 spans 11 amino acids. Germline V gives CDR1 LNHDA, CDR2 SQIVND (reference sequence). These data are taken from a study of shared clonotypes between healthy human individuals. The study, taken as a whole, reports: Blood was the sole source, and tissue repertoires probably differ. Clonotypes that were shared across a handful of donors made up approximately 5% of naive CD4 clonotypes.

Material: naive CD4+ T cells from PBMCs. Noted subset: CD45RA+ positively selected. V and J are TRBV19 and TRBJ1-3, with D maybe TRBD1 (5 bases). The sequence derives from a man between 18 and 29 years old in good health. Some clones in this sample may be carry-over from other donors' samples. This chain's CDR3 is CASKTGGTIYF. The CDR3, as DNA: TGTGCCAGTAAAACAGGTGGCACCATATATTTT.